These 32 T cell receptor beta chains were sequenced from one sample in a study of blood T cell repertoires in COVID-19. The method was immunoSEQ multiplex PCR; TCRdb's version includes in-frame clones alone and lacks a portion of them. The sample has 100,000 to 150,000 clones; approximately 85% are singletons. Sequenced input: peripheral blood. The receptors were gathered from an elderly woman with acute or convalescent COVID-19.

The gene calls are TRBV28 and TRBJ2-1, with D possibly TRBD1 on 6 matching bases. Between the trimmed V and J ends, which lost 7 bases and 10 bases, there was a span of 23 bases. The CDR3 contains 15 residues. CDR1 MDHEN and CDR2 SYDVKM come from the germline V gene. This chain's CDR3 is CASTQTGPRINEQFF. CDR3 in DNA: TGTGCCAGCACCCAGACAGGACCGCGAATTAACGAGCAGTTCTTC. The full variable domain, in which reference TRBV28 and TRBJ2-1 provide the parts outside the CDR3, is DVKVTQSSRYLVKRTGEKVFLECVQDMDHENMFWYRQDPGLGLRLIYFSYDVKMKEKGDIPEGYSVSREKKERFSLILESASTNQTSMYLCASTQTGPRINEQFFGPGTRLTVL.

The chain joins TRBV19 to TRBJ1-2; a possible D gene is TRBD1 (6 bases). Germline CDR1 LNHDA, CDR2 SQIVND (reference sequence). V lost 3 bases to trimming and J lost 4 bases, with 9 bases between them. This CDR3 spans 13 amino acids. This CDR3 is CASSIGQIYGYTF. CDR3 sequence (DNA): TGTGCCAGTAGTATTGGACAGATCTATGGCTACACCTTC.

V usage is TRBV5-1 and J usage is TRBJ2-1; D perhaps matches TRBD2 (5 bases). Trimming left V 5 bases short and J 0 bases short, with 12 bases between. The CDR3 contains 15 residues. CDR1 SGHRS and CDR2 YFSETQ come from the germline V gene. The CDR3 protein is CASRTEGGSYNEQFF. CDR3 coding DNA: TGCGCCAGCAGAACAGAAGGAGGCTCCTACAATGAGCAGTTCTTC.

The rearrangement uses TRBV5-1 and TRBJ2-5, with 12 nucleotides matching TRBD2. This CDR3 comprises 17 residues. V trimming: 4 bases; J trimming: 5 bases; junction bases outside the gene matches: 12. Germline CDR1 SGHRS, CDR2 YFSETQ. This CDR3 reads CASSVSGTSGYEETQYF. CDR3 nucleotide sequence: TGCGCCAGCAGCGTATCCGGGACTAGCGGGTATGAGGAGACCCAGTACTTC.

This clone was counted once. This chain links TRBV2 with TRBJ2-5; D remains ambiguous. The CDR3 loop spans 14 amino acids. Trimming shortened V by 4 bases and J by 1 base, and 10 bases separated the two germline ends. CDR1 and CDR2 from the germline V gene are SNHLY and FYNNEI. CDR3 sequence: CASSARLSQETQYF. The DNA for the CDR3 is TGTGCCAGCAGTGCAAGACTCTCCCAAGAGACCCAGTACTTC.

The chain uses TRBV20-1 and TRBJ1-2; D gene uncertain. The CDR3 runs to 12 residues. Germline loops: CDR1 DFQATT, CDR2 SNEGSKA (reference sequence). Trimming cost V 5 bases and J 4 bases, with 11 bases left between them. The CDR3 region is CSARDGVYGYTF. The CDR3 DNA is TGCAGTGCTCGTGACGGAGTCTATGGCTACACCTTC.

This clone was found once. This chain connects TRBV5-4 to TRBJ1-2; 9 nucleotides align to TRBD1. This CDR3 comprises 14 residues. Germline lookup yields CDR1 SGHNT and CDR2 YYREEE (reference sequence). Trimming at V came to 3 bases and at J to 4 bases, leaving 4 bases not matched to a gene. The CDR3, as DNA: TGTGCCAGCAGCTCCCCGGGACAGGGCTATGGCTACACCTTC. Encoded protein: CASSSPGQGYGYTF.

V usage is TRBV20-1 and J usage is TRBJ1-2; TRBD1 agrees at 7 bases. The CDR3 is 13 amino acids. CDR1 and CDR2 from the germline V gene are DFQATT and SNEGSKA (reference sequence). J lost 3 bases, V lost 3 bases, and 4 bases had no gene match. CDR3 amino acids: CSASEDRYYGYTF. The CDR3 DNA reads TGCAGTGCTAGTGAGGACAGGTACTATGGCTACACCTTC.

This clone has only a few counts. The chain carries TRBV6-5 and TRBJ1-2; 7 nucleotides match TRBD1. In germline, CDR1 is MNHEY, CDR2 SVGAGI. The CDR3 consists of 13 residues. J was trimmed by 6 bases and V by 4 bases; bases with no gene match: 5. Here the CDR3 DNA reads TGTGCCAGCAGTTTAACAGGGGCCGATGGCTACACCTTC. Its translation is CASSLTGADGYTF.

The rearrangement joins TRBV19 to TRBJ2-6; a possible D gene is TRBD1 (7 bases). From germline, CDR1 is LNHDA and CDR2 SQIVND (reference sequence). Trimming removed 3 bases at V and 2 bases at J, with 14 bases between. CDR3 length: 17 amino acids. The CDR3 DNA is TGTGCCAGTAGTATCATAGGGGGCGGGACTGGGGCCAACGTCCTGACTTTC. This sequence encodes CASSIIGGGTGANVLTF.

The chain links TRBV5-6 to TRBJ2-4; D ambiguous. The V end was cut by 2 bases, the J end by 0 bases, with 9 bases between. Germline-derived CDR1 and CDR2 are SGHDT and YYEEEE. The CDR3 runs to 15 residues. CDR3 DNA sequence: TGTGCCAGCAGCTTCTACAGTTTAGCCAAAAACATTCAGTACTTC. Translated: CASSFYSLAKNIQYF.

The chain combines TRBV27 with TRBJ2-2; D is perhaps TRBD2 (6 bases). The length of the CDR3 is 14 residues. Trimming pared 5 bases from V and 3 bases from J, leaving 10 bases between. CDR1 is MNHEY and CDR2 is SMNVEV in the germline V gene (reference sequence). The DNA for the CDR3 is TGTGCCAGCAGTCCCCGACTAGACACCGGGGAGCTGTTTTTT. This gives the protein CASSPRLDTGELFF.

The chain uses TRBV2 and TRBJ2-1; 7 bases fit TRBD1. Germline V CDR1 and CDR2: SNHLY, FYNNEI. The CDR3 length is 13 residues. The V and J ends lost 7 bases and 7 bases, in that order; junction bases with no gene match: 7. The DNA of the CDR3 is TGTGCCAGCAAGGCGGACAGGAATAATGAGCAGTTCTTC. This codes for CASKADRNNEQFF.

V gene TRBV6-6 combines with J gene TRBJ1-1; possibly TRBD1 for D (6 bases). V lost 7 bases and J lost 1, with 13 bases in between. The CDR3 contains 14 residues. Germline values: CDR1 MNHNY, CDR2 SVGAGI (reference sequence). The CDR3 nucleotides read TGTGCCAGCAATAGGGACACCTGGAACACTGAAGCTTTCTTT. Translated: CASNRDTWNTEAFF.

This rearrangement joins TRBV27 to TRBJ1-6, with D tentatively TRBD1 (5 bases). This CDR3 spans 14 amino acids. The V gene's germline CDR1 is MNHEY and CDR2 SMNVEV (reference sequence). V was clipped by 4 bases and J by 10 bases, with 14 bases between them. The DNA for the CDR3 is TGTGCCAGCAGTTCCGGACGGACAATATCACCCCTCCACTTT. Its protein product is CASSSGRTISPLHF.

The V call is TRBV10-3, the J call TRBJ1-1, with D tentatively TRBD1 (6 bases). V was clipped by 10 bases and J by 5 bases, with 17 bases between them. Germline V CDR1 and CDR2: ENHRY, SYGVKD. The CDR3 is 13 amino acids. This chain's CDR3 is CATYDTRGTEAFF. The CDR3 DNA reads TGTGCCACTTACGACACAAGGGGGACTGAAGCTTTCTTT.

The rearrangement joins TRBV5-8 to TRBJ1-3; D unclear. The V end was cut by 2 bases, the J end by 0 bases, with 9 bases between. CDR3 length: 15 amino acids. Germline V lookup: CDR1 SGHTS, CDR2 YDEGEE. The CDR3 protein is CASSFAAGSGNTIYF. The CDR3 DNA reads as TGTGCCAGCAGCTTCGCCGCCGGCTCTGGAAACACCATATATTTT. Combining the CDR3 with reference TRBV5-8 and TRBJ1-3 gives the whole variable domain EAGVTQSPTHLIKTRGQQATLRCSPISGHTSVYWYQQALGLGLQFLLWYDEGEERNRGNFPPRFSGRQFPNYSSELNVNALELEDSALYLCASSFAAGSGNTIYFGEGSWLTVV.

The rearrangement uses TRBV6-5 and TRBJ2-6; possible D gene TRBD1, 5 bases. The CDR3 spans 14 residues. Trimming shortened V by 10 bases and J by 0 bases, and 10 bases separated the two germline ends. From germline, CDR1 is MNHEY and CDR2 SVGAGI. The CDR3 DNA is TGTGCCACTAGGGGATACTCTGGGGCCAACGTCCTGACTTTC. Its translation: CATRGYSGANVLTF.

This clone was observed once. This chain uses TRBV2 with TRBJ1-2; D might be TRBD1 (6 bases). Germline V gives CDR1 SNHLY, CDR2 FYNNEI. The CDR3 is made up of 14 amino acids. V shed 0 bases and J shed 7 bases, with 12 bases lying between them. The CDR3 DNA follows: TGTGCCAGCAGTGAAGCTAAAAGGGGGTCTGGCTACACCTTC. It yields the protein CASSEAKRGSGYTF.

V gene TRBV5-1 combines with J gene TRBJ1-2; D might be TRBD1 (5 bases). Germline V gives CDR1 SGHRS, CDR2 YFSETQ. Trimming cost V 4 bases and J 6 bases, with 13 bases left between them. The CDR3 has 13 residues. CDR3 sequence reads: CASSPRVRDGYTF. The CDR3, as DNA: TGCGCCAGCAGCCCCAGGGTTAGGGATGGCTACACCTTC. Looking up the rest from reference TRBV5-1 and TRBJ1-2 gives the full variable domain: KAGVTQTPRYLIKTRGQQVTLSCSPISGHRSVSWYQQTPGQGLQFLFEYFSETQRNKGNFPGRFSGRQFSNSRSEMNVSTLELGDSALYLCASSPRVRDGYTFGSGTRLTVV.

V usage is TRBV7-2 and J usage is TRBJ1-6; the D is unclear. In germline, CDR1 is SGHTA, CDR2 FQGNSA. Trimming cost V 4 bases and J 9 bases, with 7 bases left between them. The length of the CDR3 is 12 residues. CDR3 nucleotide sequence: TGTGCCAGCAGCTCCCGTAGTTCACCCCTCCACTTT. Translating gives CASSSRSSPLHF.

The chain employs TRBV7-2 and TRBJ1-1; a weak D match, TRBD1 (6 bases). CDR3 length equals 14 residues. V lost 5 bases and J 10 bases, leaving 20 bases between the germline ends. CDR1 and CDR2 (germline): SGHTA, FQGNSA. This CDR3 reads CASSPYNREGGAFF. The DNA for the CDR3 is TGTGCCAGCAGCCCCTACAACAGGGAAGGGGGAGCTTTCTTT. Full variable domain (rest looked up from reference TRBV7-2 and TRBJ1-1): GAGVSQSPSNKVTEKGKDVELRCDPISGHTALYWYRQSLGQGLEFLIYFQGNSAPDKSGLPSDRFSAERTGGSVSTLTIQRTQQEDSAVYLCASSPYNREGGAFFGQGTRLTVV.

Only a few counts were recorded for this clone. The J gene is TRBJ1-1, the V gene TRBV3-1 (or the pseudogene TRBV3-2); D call uncertain. The CDR3 runs 14 residues. Germline V CDR1 and CDR2: LGHDT, YNNKEL (reference sequence). V was trimmed by 4 bases and J by 4 bases, leaving 13 bases between them. DNA of the CDR3: TGTGCCAGCAGCCCCCAGAGAGGCCTCACTGAAGCTTTCTTT. This translates into CASSPQRGLTEAFF.

The chain employs TRBV6-6 and TRBJ1-3; D remains ambiguous. This CDR3 comprises 14 residues. Trimming took off 6 bases at V and 2 bases at J, with 11 bases between the two ends. Looked up from germline, CDR1 is MNHNY and CDR2 is SVGAGI (reference sequence). CDR3 in amino acids: CASRSGVTGNTIYF. For the CDR3, the DNA is TGTGCCAGCAGATCCGGGGTTACTGGAAACACCATATATTTT.

The genes are TRBV4-2 and TRBJ2-7, with D possibly TRBD2 on 6 matching bases. There are 16 residues in the CDR3. CDR1 and CDR2 (germline): LGHNA, YNFKEQ. Trimming shortened V by 0 bases and J by 3 bases, and 15 bases separated the two germline ends. DNA of the CDR3: TGTGCCAGCAGCCAAGATTCTGGCGGGACCGTCTACGAGCAGTACTTC. The encoded protein is CASSQDSGGTVYEQYF.

The genes are TRBV7-3 and TRBJ1-2, with 7 bases lining up with TRBD1. This CDR3 is built from 15 residues. After removal of 2 bases from V and 4 bases from J, the junction contained 7 bases not matched to a gene. Germline V gene sequence: CDR1 SGHTA, CDR2 FQGTGA. Written as DNA, the CDR3 is TGTGCCAGCAGCTTAGGACCGACAGGGAGCTATGGCTACACCTTC. Translated, it gives CASSLGPTGSYGYTF.

V and J are TRBV11-2 and TRBJ1-1, with D maybe TRBD1 (6 bases). Trimming took off 6 bases at V and 6 bases at J, with 20 bases between the two ends. The CDR3 extends over 15 amino acids. Germline V gene sequence: CDR1 SGHAT, CDR2 FQNNGV. The CDR3 sequence is CASSPGRGGPPEAFF. The CDR3 DNA sequence: TGTGCCAGCAGTCCCGGGAGGGGGGGCCCCCCTGAAGCTTTCTTT.

V usage is TRBV5-1 and J usage is TRBJ2-5; 7 nucleotides agree with TRBD1. V gave up 4 bases and J gave up 2 bases; unmatched junction bases: 5. The length of the CDR3 is 14 residues. CDR1 and CDR2 from the germline V gene are SGHRS and YFSETQ. The CDR3 protein is CASSTGQAQETQYF. The CDR3 DNA reads TGCGCCAGCAGCACCGGACAGGCTCAAGAGACCCAGTACTTC.

This clone was observed once. The rearrangement joins TRBV5-1 to TRBJ1-2, with 10 bases aligning to TRBD1. The CDR3 has 14 residues. J lost 4 bases, V lost 4 bases, and 4 bases had no gene match. Germline values: CDR1 SGHRS, CDR2 YFSETQ. The CDR3 sequence: CASSGTGVGYGYTF. The CDR3 DNA is TGCGCCAGCAGCGGGACAGGGGTCGGCTATGGCTACACCTTC.

The chain has TRBV5-1 and TRBJ2-5; D gene ambiguous. V was clipped by 4 bases and J by 5 bases, with 15 bases between them. From germline, CDR1 is SGHRS and CDR2 YFSETQ. The CDR3 is made up of 14 amino acids. The CDR3 region has the DNA TGCGCCAGCAGCGCCGCCGCCAACTCGGAGACCCAGTACTTC. Its translation is CASSAAANSETQYF. The entire variable domain, with the rest obtained from reference TRBV5-1 and TRBJ2-5, is as follows: KAGVTQTPRYLIKTRGQQVTLSCSPISGHRSVSWYQQTPGQGLQFLFEYFSETQRNKGNFPGRFSGRQFSNSRSEMNVSTLELGDSALYLCASSAAANSETQYFGPGTRLLVL.

The chain employs TRBV4-2 and TRBJ1-4, with 9 positions matching TRBD1. Germline-derived CDR1 and CDR2 are LGHNA and YNFKEQ. This CDR3 is built from 16 residues. Trimming took 3 bases from V and 7 from J; bases not matched to a gene: 9. CDR3 DNA sequence: TGTGCCAGCAGCCACGAGGGGGGGACAGGGTTTGAAAAACTGTTTTTT. Translated, it gives CASSHEGGTGFEKLFF.

The gene calls are TRBV7-2 and TRBJ1-1; no clear D. CDR3 size: 14 residues. Germline V gene sequence: CDR1 SGHTA, CDR2 FQGNSA. The V end was cut by 2 bases, the J end by 0 bases, with 7 bases between. In DNA form, the CDR3 reads TGTGCCAGCAGCTTACGTCGCGTGAACACTGAAGCTTTCTTT. Translating it yields CASSLRRVNTEAFF.